A single sample gave rise to the 21 T cell receptor beta chains below, sequenced in a study of OX40 agonist ivuxolimab in advanced cancers. Clones were read by immunoSEQ multiplex PCR, and TCRdb kept only the in-frame ones, dropping some. The sample includes 74,000 or so clones, about 88% of them seen just once. The material was CD4+ or CD8+ T cells sorted from blood, obtained in a trial of the OX40 agonist ivuxolimab. These receptors were collected from an adult with an advanced solid tumor such as melanoma, head and neck, liver or kidney cancer.

The rearrangement uses TRBV4-3 and TRBJ1-3; D ambiguous. CDR3 length equals 11 residues. Germline V gives CDR1 LGHNA, CDR2 YSLEER. The CDR3 spells CATGAGNTIYF. CDR3 DNA: TGCGCAACGGGAGCTGGAAACACCATATATTTT.

J is TRBJ1-2 and V is TRBV7-9; perhaps TRBD1 as D (6 bases). Deletions cut 2 bases from V and 6 bases from J, with 16 bases between. This CDR3 has 15 amino acids. The germline CDR1 and CDR2 sequences are SEHNR and FQNEAQ (reference sequence). The CDR3 protein is CASSLWAGEGDGYTF. The DNA for the CDR3 is TGTGCCAGCAGCTTATGGGCAGGGGAGGGCGATGGCTACACCTTC.

The chain uses TRBV18 and TRBJ1-1; possibly TRBD1 for D (5 bases). The CDR3 is made up of 14 amino acids. Trimming removed 6 bases from V and 4 bases from J, with 15 bases in between. Germline V lookup: CDR1 KGHSH, CDR2 LQKENI. The CDR3 protein is CASSPTRGTTEAFF. The CDR3 bases are TGTGCCAGCTCCCCGACAAGGGGTACCACTGAAGCTTTCTTT. Full variable domain (remainder filled in from reference TRBV18 and TRBJ1-1): NAGVMQNPRHLVRRRGQEARLRCSPMKGHSHVYWYRQLPEEGLKFMVYLQKENIIDESGMPKERFSAEFPKEGPSILRIQQVVRGDSAAYFCASSPTRGTTEAFFGQGTRLTVV.

The rearrangement joins TRBV5-1 to TRBJ2-7, with 7 bases lining up with TRBD1. CDR3 length: 14 residues. The V gene's germline CDR1 is SGHRS and CDR2 YFSETQ. With V trimmed by 4 bases and J by 2 bases, 6 bases remained unmatched. The CDR3 spells CASSREGQAYEQYF. Written as DNA, the CDR3 is TGCGCCAGCAGCAGAGAAGGACAGGCCTACGAGCAGTACTTC.

The chain couples TRBV28 to TRBJ1-5; D gene unclear. Germline V gene sequence: CDR1 MDHEN, CDR2 SYDVKM. Trimming removed 1 base from V and 6 bases from J, with 4 bases in between. CDR3 length: 12 amino acids. DNA of the CDR3: TGTGCCAGCAGTTTATTGGTTCAGCCCCAGCATTTT. This translates into CASSLLVQPQHF.

The rearrangement links TRBV28 to TRBJ1-4, with a possible D match to TRBD1 (5 bases). This CDR3 is 13 amino acids long. Germline CDR1 and CDR2: MDHEN and SYDVKM. V was cut by 6 bases and J by 4 bases, with 9 bases left in between. CDR3 DNA: TGTGCCAGCAGACGGGACCTTAATGAAAAACTGTTTTTT. It encodes CASRRDLNEKLFF.

This chain links TRBV28 with TRBJ1-1; D gene ambiguous. This CDR3 region has 13 residues. The germline CDR1 and CDR2 sequences are MDHEN and SYDVKM. Trimming took 6 bases from V and 5 from J, leaving 13 bases between them. As DNA, the CDR3 is TGTGCCAGCAGAAGGGTTTTAACAACTGAAGCTTTCTTT. Translating it yields CASRRVLTTEAFF.

This chain connects TRBV30 to TRBJ2-5; maybe TRBD1 (6 bases). The CDR3 has 13 amino acids. Trimming took 7 bases from V and 1 from J, leaving 13 bases between them. In germline, CDR1 is GTSNPN, CDR2 SVGIG (reference sequence). The DNA of the CDR3 is TGTGCCTACGTGACAGGACCCCAAGAGACCCAGTACTTC. Translation: CAYVTGPQETQYF. Using reference TRBV30 and TRBJ2-5 for the parts outside the CDR3, the full variable domain is SQTIHQWPATLVQPVGSPLSLECTVEGTSNPNLYWYRQAAGRGLQLLFYSVGIGQISSEVPQNLSASRPQDRQFILSSKKLLLSDSGFYLCAYVTGPQETQYFGPGTRLLVL.

The chain employs TRBV7-2 and TRBJ2-1; 8 nucleotides align to TRBD2. V lost 8 bases and J lost 9; bases outside the gene matches: 9. The CDR3 consists of 13 residues. The germline V gene encodes CDR1 SGHTA and CDR2 FQGNSA. CDR3 protein: CASVDSGGGEQFF. As DNA, the CDR3 is TGTGCCAGCGTCGATTCCGGGGGGGGTGAGCAGTTCTTC. The full variable domain, completed using reference TRBV7-2 and TRBJ2-1, is GAGVSQSPSNKVTEKGKDVELRCDPISGHTALYWYRQSLGQGLEFLIYFQGNSAPDKSGLPSDRFSAERTGGSVSTLTIQRTQQEDSAVYLCASVDSGGGEQFFGPGTRLTVL.

This clone was picked up a small number of times. This chain joins TRBV9 and TRBJ1-1, with unresolved D. Germline loops: CDR1 SGDLS, CDR2 YYNGEE. V lost 4 bases and J 4 bases, leaving 14 bases between the germline ends. The CDR3 extends over 14 amino acids. As DNA, the CDR3 is TGTGCCAGCAGCTCCGGCCCCGAGCCCACTGAAGCTTTCTTT. Residues: CASSSGPEPTEAFF.

The chain employs TRBV5-4 and TRBJ2-6; unclear D gene. The V end was cut by 0 bases, the J end by 4 bases, with 14 bases between. The CDR3 contains 17 residues. In germline, CDR1 is SGHNT, CDR2 YYREEE (reference sequence). Here the CDR3 DNA reads TGTGCCAGCAGCTTGGTGATAGATCGAGGCGGGGCCAACGTCCTGACTTTC. Amino acids: CASSLVIDRGGANVLTF.

The chain couples TRBV29-1 to TRBJ2-5; 12 nucleotides agree with TRBD2. The CDR3 covers 14 residues. Germline lookup yields CDR1 SQVTM and CDR2 ANQGSEA. V dropped 4 bases and J dropped 4; count of bases not matched to a gene: 4. This CDR3 reads CSVGPGLAGETQYF. Written as DNA, the CDR3 is TGCAGCGTTGGGCCGGGACTAGCGGGAGAGACCCAGTACTTC.

V usage is TRBV6-1 and J usage is TRBJ2-6; D unclear. CDR1 and CDR2 from the germline V gene are MNHNS and SASEGT. The V gene lost 5 bases and the J gene lost 5 bases, with 1 base spanning the gap. This CDR3 contains 11 residues. The CDR3 DNA reads TGTGCCAGCAGTCGGGCCAACGTCCTGACTTTC. Amino acid sequence: CASSRANVLTF.

This clone was seen only a few times. This chain connects TRBV2 to TRBJ2-3, with D hard to call. V was clipped by 4 bases and J by 5 bases, with 4 bases between them. This CDR3 has 11 residues. Germline CDR1 reads SNHLY; CDR2 reads FYNNEI. CDR3 amino acids: CASSVQDTQYF. CDR3 nucleotide sequence: TGTGCCAGCAGTGTACAAGATACGCAGTATTTT.

Note on this clone: The sample contains more than one DNA sequence encoding this CDR3. The chain employs TRBV21-1 and TRBJ2-2; the table's D call TRBD2 went unverified against the DNA. TRBV21-1 is marked as a pseudogene. This CDR3 has 19 residues. The CDR3 loop reads CASSKRSPSGSRYTGELFF. In DNA form, the CDR3 reads TGTGCCAGCAGCAAAAGATCGCCCAGCGGGAGTAGGTATACCGGGGAGCTGTTTTTT.

This chain uses TRBV4-3 with TRBJ1-2; D is uncertain. The germline V gene encodes CDR1 LGHNA and CDR2 YSLEER. The CDR3 extends over 14 amino acids. Trimming took 0 bases from V and 4 from J, leaving 9 bases between them. The chain's CDR3 is CASSQEEGTYGYTF. The CDR3 nucleotides are TGCGCCAGCAGCCAAGAGGAGGGTACCTATGGCTACACCTTC.

A few counts support this clone. V gene TRBV21-1 combines with J gene TRBJ1-5; no check of the table's D call, TRBD1, against the DNA was made. TRBV21-1 is classified as a pseudogene. This CDR3 has 16 amino acids. The CDR3 bases are TGTGCCAGCAGTTTTACCTCTACAGGGATAAGTCAGCCCCAGCATTTT. As protein: CASSFTSTGISQPQHF.

The chain joins TRBV27 to TRBJ2-7; D may be TRBD2 (6 bases). The CDR3 has 14 residues. The V gene lost 7 bases and the J gene lost 1 base, with 14 bases spanning the gap. Germline loops: CDR1 MNHEY, CDR2 SMNVEV (reference sequence). The CDR3 loop reads CASKIKRVSYEQYF. Here the CDR3 DNA reads TGTGCCAGCAAAATCAAGCGGGTTTCCTACGAGCAGTACTTC.

The V call is TRBV5-1, the J call TRBJ2-1, with TRBD2 identical over 7 bases. Per germline, CDR1 SGHRS and CDR2 YFSETQ. This CDR3 is built from 15 residues. The trim removed 3 bases at V and 5 bases at J, leaving 8 bases unmatched. DNA of the CDR3: TGCGCCAGCAGCTGGTCCTCCGGGACTAACAATGAGCAGTTCTTC. Its protein product is CASSWSSGTNNEQFF. The full variable domain, in which reference TRBV5-1 and TRBJ2-1 provide the parts outside the CDR3, is KAGVTQTPRYLIKTRGQQVTLSCSPISGHRSVSWYQQTPGQGLQFLFEYFSETQRNKGNFPGRFSGRQFSNSRSEMNVSTLELGDSALYLCASSWSSGTNNEQFFGPGTRLTVL.

This chain connects TRBV15 to TRBJ2-5, with 7 positions matching TRBD2. V lost 3 bases, J lost 1 base, and 2 bases stayed unmatched. This CDR3 comprises 14 residues. Germline V gives CDR1 LNHNV, CDR2 YYDKDF (reference sequence). The CDR3 spells CATSRGGSQETQYF. The CDR3 DNA follows: TGTGCCACCAGCAGGGGGGGGTCCCAAGAGACCCAGTACTTC.

The chain uses TRBV30 and TRBJ2-7; D not certain. Germline V gene sequence: CDR1 GTSNPN, CDR2 SVGIG (reference sequence). The V and J ends lost 2 bases and 4 bases respectively, with 9 bases between them. The CDR3 has 12 amino acids. The CDR3 region is CAWSPRVYEQYF. The CDR3 nucleotides read TGTGCCTGGAGTCCCCGGGTATACGAGCAGTACTTC. Together with reference TRBV30 and TRBJ2-7, the CDR3 gives the full variable domain: SQTIHQWPATLVQPVGSPLSLECTVEGTSNPNLYWYRQAAGRGLQLLFYSVGIGQISSEVPQNLSASRPQDRQFILSSKKLLLSDSGFYLCAWSPRVYEQYFGPGTRLTVT.